The 25 T cell receptor beta chains below come from one sample, sequenced in a study of blood T cell repertoires in COVID-19. Repertoires were generated with immunoSEQ multiplex PCR, while TCRdb's copy carries only in-frame clones and drops some. The sample includes over 200,000 clones, 90% to 95% of them seen just once. Sequences were obtained from peripheral blood. Source of these receptors: a man in his fifties or sixties with COVID-19, enrolled during active disease.

The rearrangement links TRBV5-4 to TRBJ2-7, with TRBD2 identical over 15 bases. The ends lost 4 bases at V and 2 bases at J; junction bases unmatched: 10. Germline V gene sequence: CDR1 SGHNT, CDR2 YYREEE (reference sequence). The CDR3 totals 18 residues. CDR3 bases: TGTGCCAGCAGCAGAGGGGGACTAGCGGGAGGCCAACCCTACGAGCAGTACTTC. Translated, it gives CASSRGGLAGGQPYEQYF.

The chain recombines TRBV5-4 with TRBJ2-1; 9 bases agree with TRBD2. V was pared by 2 bases and J by 8 bases, with 5 bases of the junction left unmatched. The CDR3 loop spans 14 amino acids. Germline loops: CDR1 SGHNT, CDR2 YYREEE (reference sequence). CDR3 in DNA: TGTGCCAGCAGCTTTAGCGGGGGCAGGGATGAGCAGTTCTTC. It yields the protein CASSFSGGRDEQFF.

V usage is TRBV4-2 and J usage is TRBJ2-6; 8 nucleotides match TRBD1. V lost 1 base and J lost 1; bases outside the gene matches: 0. Germline-derived CDR1 and CDR2 are LGHNA and YNFKEQ. CDR3 size: 16 residues. The CDR3 nucleotides are TGTGCCAGCAGCCAAGGACAGGGGTCTGGGGCCAACGTCCTGACTTTC. As protein: CASSQGQGSGANVLTF.

The chain couples TRBV5-1 to TRBJ1-2; TRBD1 matches at 10 bases. The germline gives CDR1 SGHRS, CDR2 YFSETQ. J lost 2 bases, V lost 4 bases, and 11 bases had no gene match. The CDR3 contains 17 residues. CDR3 amino acids: CASSNQAGQGSNYGYTF. CDR3 in DNA: TGCGCCAGCAGCAATCAGGCGGGACAGGGGTCCAACTATGGCTACACCTTC.

Only one count was recorded for this clone. The J gene is TRBJ2-7, the V gene TRBV5-1, with TRBD1 matching over 8 bases. Germline V lookup: CDR1 SGHRS, CDR2 YFSETQ. The trim removed 0 bases at V and 0 bases at J, leaving 5 bases unmatched. This CDR3 spans 16 amino acids. The CDR3 loop reads CASSLASTGGSYEQYF. The CDR3 nucleotides are TGCGCCAGCAGCTTGGCCTCAACAGGGGGCTCCTACGAGCAGTACTTC. The entire variable domain, with the rest obtained from reference TRBV5-1 and TRBJ2-7, is as follows: KAGVTQTPRYLIKTRGQQVTLSCSPISGHRSVSWYQQTPGQGLQFLFEYFSETQRNKGNFPGRFSGRQFSNSRSEMNVSTLELGDSALYLCASSLASTGGSYEQYFGPGTRLTVT.

The V and J genes are TRBV7-2 and TRBJ2-1, with 8 bases aligning to TRBD2. The junction had 10 bases not matched to a gene; V was cut back by 2 bases and J by 10 bases. This CDR3 spans 15 amino acids. The V gene's germline CDR1 is SGHTA and CDR2 FQGNSA. The CDR3 region has the DNA TGTGCCAGCAGCTTAAAACCGGGGGGGCCCCTCGAGCAGTTCTTC. Its translation is CASSLKPGGPLEQFF.

The chain links TRBV7-3 to TRBJ2-1; 12 bases line up with TRBD2. This CDR3 is 15 amino acids long. Germline V gene data show CDR1 as SGHTA and CDR2 as FQGTGA. Losses at the gene ends were 4 bases for V and 8 bases for J; bases not matched to a gene: 6. The DNA for the CDR3 is TGTGCCAGCAGCTCTGGACTAGCGGGAAACCATGAGCAGTTCTTC. It codes for CASSSGLAGNHEQFF.

The V and J genes are TRBV19 and TRBJ1-5; no clear D. The germline V gene has CDR1 LNHDA and CDR2 SQIVND (reference sequence). Trimming left V 3 bases short and J 3 bases short, with 6 bases between. The CDR3 is 13 residues long. Here the CDR3 reads CASSMVYNQPQHF. In nucleotides, the CDR3 is TGTGCCAGTAGTATGGTCTACAATCAGCCCCAGCATTTT.

This chain uses TRBV30 with TRBJ2-3; 7 bases match TRBD1. Looked up from germline, CDR1 is GTSNPN and CDR2 is SVGIG (reference sequence). The J segment lost 4 bases and the V segment lost 5 bases, leaving 9 bases of the junction unmatched. The CDR3 covers 14 residues. Here the CDR3 reads CAWAPGQFADTQYF. The CDR3 coding sequence is TGTGCCTGGGCCCCGGGACAGTTCGCAGATACGCAGTATTTT. The full variable domain, its missing parts supplied by reference TRBV30 and TRBJ2-3, is SQTIHQWPATLVQPVGSPLSLECTVEGTSNPNLYWYRQAAGRGLQLLFYSVGIGQISSEVPQNLSASRPQDRQFILSSKKLLLSDSGFYLCAWAPGQFADTQYFGPGTRLTVL.

V gene TRBV4-3 combines with J gene TRBJ2-2, with TRBD1 identical over 7 bases. Trimming took 2 bases from V and 2 from J; bases not matched to a gene: 11. The germline CDR1 and CDR2 sequences are LGHNA and YSLEER. This CDR3 is 18 amino acids long. CDR3 region: CASSQRGPGPVNTGELFF. The CDR3 DNA reads as TGCGCCAGCAGCCAAAGGGGGCCGGGGCCCGTAAACACCGGGGAGCTGTTTTTT.

The chain links TRBV2 to TRBJ1-1, with D possibly being TRBD1 (5 bases). Trimming took off 7 bases at V and 5 bases at J, with 14 bases between the two ends. Germline lookup yields CDR1 SNHLY and CDR2 FYNNEI. The CDR3 is 13 amino acids. The CDR3 protein is CASTNQGKTEAFF. CDR3 bases: TGTGCCAGCACCAACCAGGGAAAGACTGAAGCTTTCTTT.

This chain links TRBV4-3 with TRBJ2-1; 8 bases line up with TRBD2. V shed 3 bases and J 3 bases; nucleotides not matched to a gene: 4. Germline CDR1 LGHNA, CDR2 YSLEER. The CDR3 runs 15 residues. The CDR3 sequence is CASSQDSGIYNEQFF. The CDR3 DNA is TGCGCCAGCAGCCAGGATAGCGGGATCTACAATGAGCAGTTCTTC.

The chain employs TRBV9 and TRBJ2-7; 10 bases agree with TRBD2. This CDR3 is 20 amino acids long. Germline CDR1 SGDLS, CDR2 YYNGEE. The ends lost 4 bases at V and 0 bases at J; junction bases unmatched: 19. The CDR3 sequence is CASSPRDSKLSSGSSYEQYF. The CDR3 nucleotides are TGTGCCAGCAGCCCCCGGGACAGCAAGCTCTCTAGCGGGAGCTCCTACGAGCAGTACTTC.

The gene calls are TRBV7-9 and TRBJ2-6; perhaps TRBD1 as D (5 bases). The length of the CDR3 is 16 residues. Germline-derived CDR1 and CDR2 are SEHNR and FQNEAQ (reference sequence). V lost 2 bases and J 2 bases, leaving 10 bases between the germline ends. In DNA form, the CDR3 reads TGTGCCAGCAGCTTAAATGTGGGGCCTGGGGCCAACGTCCTGACTTTC. It encodes CASSLNVGPGANVLTF.

In its sample, this clone was seen once. V usage is TRBV19 and J usage is TRBJ2-3, with D possibly matching TRBD1 (5 bases). Germline values: CDR1 LNHDA, CDR2 SQIVND (reference sequence). The CDR3 length is 14 residues. Trimming removed 0 bases at V and 1 base at J, with 5 bases between. The CDR3 DNA sequence: TGTGCCAGTAGTATAGAGGGGCGCACAGATACGCAGTATTTT. It is translated as CASSIEGRTDTQYF.

The J gene is TRBJ1-1, the V gene TRBV6-5, with a possible D match to TRBD1 (5 bases). The CDR3 extends over 12 amino acids. Germline V gene lookup returns CDR1 MNHEY and CDR2 SVGAGI. For the CDR3, the DNA is TGTGGAGCCAAAATGGGGGGCACTGAAGCTTTCTTT. It encodes CGAKMGGTEAFF.

This sequence joins TRBV19 and TRBJ2-2; no reliable D call. V lost 3 bases to trimming and J lost 2 bases, with 4 bases between them. This CDR3 has 13 amino acids. Germline V gene lookup returns CDR1 LNHDA and CDR2 SQIVND (reference sequence). Here the CDR3 DNA reads TGTGCCAGTAGTATCCTCAACACCGGGGAGCTGTTTTTT. Its translation is CASSILNTGELFF.

This chain connects TRBV21-1 to TRBJ2-7; TRBD2, the table's D call, was not compared with the DNA. TRBV21-1 is tagged as a pseudogene. The CDR3 consists of 18 residues. CDR3: CASSKAWGRGRGRYEQYF. In DNA, the CDR3 is TGTGCCAGCAGCAAAGCGTGGGGTCGCGGGAGGGGACGTTACGAGCAGTACTTC.

This clone has only one observation. The DNA of the CDR3 is TGTGCCAGCAGTGAAGGGAGGATTGCCCGTGACACTGAAGCTTTCTTT. Amino acid sequence: CASSEGRIARDTEAFF. V gene TRBV6-1 combines with J gene TRBJ1-1; D call uncertain. In germline, CDR1 is MNHNS, CDR2 SASEGT. Trimming left V 1 base short and J 3 bases short, with 15 bases between. CDR3 length: 16 residues.

V usage is TRBV5-5 and J usage is TRBJ1-1; D not resolved. The CDR3 covers 16 residues. Trimming shortened V by 0 bases and J by 0 bases, and 12 bases separated the two germline ends. Germline-derived CDR1 and CDR2 are SGHKS and YYEKEE (reference sequence). The CDR3 is CASSLVPGEVNTEAFF. In DNA form, the CDR3 reads TGTGCCAGCAGCTTGGTACCAGGTGAAGTGAACACTGAAGCTTTCTTT.

The chain carries TRBV24-1 and TRBJ2-7; no clear D gene. With the DNA end fitting TRBJ2-5 better, the J assignment may be wrong. This CDR3 is 15 amino acids long. Germline CDR1 and CDR2: KGHDR and SFDVKD. In nucleotides, the CDR3 is TGTGCCACCAGTGATGGCAGGCAGTACCAAGAGACCCAGTACTTC. It encodes CATSDGRQYQETQYF.

V usage is TRBV18 and J usage is TRBJ1-2, with 10 bases matching TRBD1. The germline gives CDR1 KGHSH, CDR2 LQKENI. This CDR3 has 16 residues. V lost 2 bases to trimming and J lost 6 bases; unmatched junction nucleotides: 9. The CDR3 region is CASSPKPGQGIHGYTF. For the CDR3, the DNA is TGTGCCAGCTCACCAAAGCCGGGACAGGGGATTCATGGCTACACCTTC.

This sequence joins TRBV29-1 and TRBJ1-1; 12 bases line up with TRBD1. Germline CDR1 SQVTM, CDR2 ANQGSEA. The ends lost 6 bases at V and 7 bases at J; junction bases unmatched: 9. This CDR3 spans 14 amino acids. The DNA for the CDR3 is TGCAGCGTGGGACAGGGGGCCTCCTTCGGTGAAGCTTTCTTT. Amino acids: CSVGQGASFGEAFF.

Only one count was recorded for this clone. This rearrangement joins TRBV27 to TRBJ1-5; D possibly corresponds to TRBD1 (6 bases). The germline gives CDR1 MNHEY, CDR2 SMNVEV (reference sequence). The CDR3 is 16 amino acids. The V and J ends lost 5 bases and 1 base respectively, with 15 bases between them. The CDR3 DNA sequence: TGTGCCAGCAGTAGACAGGCGCTTCGAAGCAATCAGCCCCAGCATTTT. Its translation: CASSRQALRSNQPQHF.

CDR3 sequence (DNA): TGTGCCATGCGCAAGTCCATGGACAGGGGCGGGATTGGCTACACCTTC. Translation: CAMRKSMDRGGIGYTF. The V gene is TRBV21-1, the J gene TRBJ1-2; the D segment call TRBD1 is taken from the table without a DNA check. TRBV21-1 has pseudogene status. This CDR3 spans 16 amino acids.